The source of this T cell receptor beta chain is a study of blood T cell dynamics during melanoma immunotherapy. The CDR3 has 13 residues. Looked up from germline, CDR1 is LNHDA and CDR2 is SQIVND (reference sequence). Unmatched junction bases numbered 6, after V lost 6 bases and J lost 6 bases. This sample's time point: week 3, after first cycle of checkpoint inhibitor. A fixed DNA input of around 0.35 ug was used per bulk PBMC sample. Profiling relied on immunoSEQ multiplex PCR, and the TCRdb table lists in-frame clones only, not all of them. The sample lists under 20,000 clones; around nine tenths were seen once.

V is TRBV19 and J is TRBJ1-2, with 8 positions matching TRBD1. The sequencing here drew on blood, taken from a patient treated with checkpoint blockade. The receptor's source is a human donor with melanoma. CDR3: CASRDRGLHGYTF. The CDR3 coding sequence is TGTGCCAGTAGAGACAGGGGACTCCATGGCTACACCTTC.